Presented here are 9 T cell receptor beta chains from one specimen sequenced in a study of cytomegalovirus exposure and HLA in healthy donors. The PCR was carried out with 60 Vbeta primers and 13 Jbeta primers. Data came from immunoSEQ multiplex PCR; TCRdb stores just in-frame clones and leaves some out. The sample carries 65,000 or so clones, almost 80% recorded once. Source material: PBMCs. These receptors all stem from a girl aged 5 to 17 in good health and CMV-seropositive.

The rearrangement uses TRBV6-5 and TRBJ1-2; the match to TRBD1 covers 7 bases. With V trimmed by 4 bases and J by 3 bases, 11 bases remained unmatched. Germline V gene lookup returns CDR1 MNHEY and CDR2 SVGAGI. This CDR3 has 16 amino acids. The CDR3 coding sequence is TGTGCCAGCAGTTGGGATCGACAGGGCGGTGACTATGGCTACACCTTC. Its protein is CASSWDRQGGDYGYTF.

The chain uses TRBV28 and TRBJ1-6, with 11 bases lining up with TRBD1. Germline V CDR1 and CDR2: MDHEN, SYDVKM. V shed 10 bases and J 8 bases; nucleotides not matched to a gene: 7. The CDR3 runs 14 residues. The CDR3 protein is CATAPGQGDSPLHF. As DNA, the CDR3 is TGTGCCACCGCACCGGGACAGGGGGATTCACCCCTCCACTTT.

The chain is built from TRBV7-2 and TRBJ2-2; 11 positions agree with TRBD1. The CDR3 is 16 amino acids. The ends lost 2 bases at V and 7 bases at J; junction bases unmatched: 6. Germline V gives CDR1 SGHTA, CDR2 FQGNSA. CDR3 coding DNA: TGTGCCAGCAGCTTATCCGGACAGGGGGCGAACGGGGAGCTGTTTTTT. Translation: CASSLSGQGANGELFF. The variable domain in full, completed from reference TRBV7-2 and TRBJ2-2, reads GAGVSQSPSNKVTEKGKDVELRCDPISGHTALYWYRQSLGQGLEFLIYFQGNSAPDKSGLPSDRFSAERTGGSVSTLTIQRTQQEDSAVYLCASSLSGQGANGELFFGEGSRLTVL.

The chain links TRBV30 to TRBJ2-5; TRBD2 might be the D (5 bases). Between the trimmed V and J ends, which lost 0 bases and 4 bases, there was a span of 9 bases. The CDR3 consists of 13 residues. Germline V gene data show CDR1 as GTSNPN and CDR2 as SVGIG (reference sequence). The CDR3 is CAWSVGIRETQYF. The CDR3 DNA reads as TGTGCCTGGAGTGTCGGGATTAGAGAGACCCAGTACTTC.

V usage is TRBV10-3 and J usage is TRBJ1-1; D is ambiguous. CDR1 and CDR2 from the germline V gene are ENHRY and SYGVKD. There are 12 residues in the CDR3. The V and J ends lost 4 bases and 10 bases respectively, with 13 bases between them. The CDR3 reads CAISGVNRVAFF. In DNA form, the CDR3 reads TGTGCCATCAGTGGAGTTAACAGAGTAGCTTTCTTT.

The sample holds a few counts of this clone. The chain couples TRBV6-5 to TRBJ2-7; D call uncertain. Germline V gene lookup returns CDR1 MNHEY and CDR2 SVGAGI. Trimming removed 2 bases at V and 3 bases at J, with 2 bases between. The CDR3 covers 11 residues. The CDR3 DNA sequence: TGTGCCAGCAGTTACCGCTACGAGCAGTACTTC. It specifies CASSYRYEQYF.

This clone was seen only a few times. The chain links TRBV19 to TRBJ2-3; no reliable D call. Germline CDR1 and CDR2: LNHDA and SQIVND (reference sequence). The length of the CDR3 is 15 residues. Trimming pared 6 bases from V and 4 bases from J, leaving 17 bases between. The CDR3 DNA is TGTGCCAGTAGCCCCATGGCCCAAATCGCAGATACGCAGTATTTT. Translation gives CASSPMAQIADTQYF. Supplemented by reference TRBV19 and TRBJ2-3, the full variable domain reads DGGITQSPKYLFRKEGQNVTLSCEQNLNHDAMYWYRQDPGQGLRLIYYSQIVNDFQKGDIAEGYSVSREKKESFPLTVTSAQKNPTAFYLCASSPMAQIADTQYFGPGTRLTVL.

The V and J genes are TRBV28 and TRBJ1-2; D unresolved. The CDR3 is made up of 20 amino acids. Deletions cut 4 bases from V and 6 bases from J, with 33 bases between. Looked up from germline, CDR1 is MDHEN and CDR2 is SYDVKM. The CDR3 loop reads CASSSRPRLRLDLEVDGYTF. DNA of the CDR3: TGTGCCAGCAGTTCTCGACCGAGACTACGACTTGACCTAGAGGTGGATGGCTACACCTTC.

The chain has TRBV11-3 and TRBJ1-3; no clear D gene. Trimming took 5 bases from V and 8 from J, leaving 10 bases between them. This CDR3 contains 12 residues. CDR1 is SGHNT and CDR2 is YENEEA in the germline V gene. This chain's CDR3 is CASSLGRDTIYF. The CDR3 region has the DNA TGTGCCAGCAGCCTCGGTCGGGACACCATATATTTT.